This T cell receptor beta chain came from a study of read filtering for tumor transcriptome and immune sequencing. Germline V gives CDR1 SEHNR, CDR2 FQNEAQ (reference sequence). V was pared by 4 bases and J by 0 bases, with 8 bases of the junction left unmatched. This CDR3 comprises 16 residues. Molecular barcoded adaptors covering alpha/delta and beta/gamma chains were used on around 370 ng RNA. Using its own MiXCR run on the reads, TCRdb lists one record per CDR3 protein. The table has approximately 65,000 distinct CDR3 sequences, 14% seen once; the top ten hold around 43%. Study observations and caveats: The sorted CD138-negative fraction was a mixed bone marrow immune population, not purified T cells.

This clonotype has more than one count but fewer than ten. The antigen remains unidentified. Sequences were obtained from a population of CD138-negative cells sorted from bone marrow. The rearrangement uses TRBV7-9 and TRBJ2-7, with 8 bases fitting TRBD2. The clonotype was recovered from a donor over 35 with multiple myeloma. The chain's CDR3 is CASSSGRDGTSYEQYF. In DNA form, the CDR3 reads TGTGCCAGCAGCTCCGGGAGGGACGGAACCTCCTACGAGCAGTACTTC.